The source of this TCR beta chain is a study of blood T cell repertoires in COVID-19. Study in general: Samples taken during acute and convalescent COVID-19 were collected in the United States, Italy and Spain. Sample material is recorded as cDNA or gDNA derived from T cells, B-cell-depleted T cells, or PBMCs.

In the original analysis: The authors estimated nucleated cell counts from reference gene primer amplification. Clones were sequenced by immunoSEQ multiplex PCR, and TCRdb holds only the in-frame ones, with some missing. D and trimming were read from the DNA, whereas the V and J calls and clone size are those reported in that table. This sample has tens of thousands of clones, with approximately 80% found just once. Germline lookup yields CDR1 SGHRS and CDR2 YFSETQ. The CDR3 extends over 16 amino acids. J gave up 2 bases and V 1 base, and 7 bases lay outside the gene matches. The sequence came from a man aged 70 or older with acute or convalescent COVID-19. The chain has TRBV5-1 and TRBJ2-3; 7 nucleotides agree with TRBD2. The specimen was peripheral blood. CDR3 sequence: CASSLWSRGDTDTQYF. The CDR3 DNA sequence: TGCGCCAGCAGCTTGTGGTCCCGGGGGGACACAGATACGCAGTATTTT. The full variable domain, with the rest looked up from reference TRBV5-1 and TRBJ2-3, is KAGVTQTPRYLIKTRGQQVTLSCSPISGHRSVSWYQQTPGQGLQFLFEYFSETQRNKGNFPGRFSGRQFSNSRSEMNVSTLELGDSALYLCASSLWSRGDTDTQYFGPGTRLTVL.